The 8 T cell receptor beta chains below all came from one sample that was sequenced in a study of T cells in Graves' hyperthyroidism and ophthalmopathy. The TCR beta CDR3 regions underwent amplification using RNA transcripts as the source. Researchers ran a first-round RT-PCR on the TCR CDR3 using the HTBI primer set. TCRdb called the multiplex PCR reads again in MiXCR, with one record for every CDR3 protein. This sample has hundreds of thousands of distinct CDR3 sequences, with about 12% found just once. The sequenced material came from blood. All receptors come from a woman aged 18-29 years with Graves' hyperthyroidism.

The gene calls are TRBV5-1 and TRBJ2-7; 7 nucleotides line up with TRBD2. The germline V gene encodes CDR1 SGHRS and CDR2 YFSETQ. This CDR3 spans 15 amino acids. The J segment lost 4 bases and the V segment lost 0 bases, leaving 7 bases of the junction unmatched. CDR3 loop: CASSLEGGLGYEQYF. CDR3 nucleotides: TGCGCCAGCAGCTTGGAGGGAGGGCTGGGTTACGAGCAGTACTTC.

The chain recombines TRBV5-1 with TRBJ1-5; the D is unclear. Trimming pared 2 bases from V and 0 bases from J, leaving 9 bases between. The CDR3 consists of 15 residues. Germline lookup yields CDR1 SGHRS and CDR2 YFSETQ. The CDR3 sequence is CASSFEGYSNQPQHF. DNA for the CDR3: TGCGCCAGCAGCTTTGAAGGATATAGCAATCAGCCCCAGCATTTT.

This clonotype has ten or more counts. The chain carries TRBV11-1 and TRBJ2-3, with 7 positions matching TRBD2. V was clipped by 3 bases and J by 4 bases; unmatched bases: 7. The CDR3 has 15 amino acids. Looked up from germline, CDR1 is SGHAT and CDR2 is FQDESV (reference sequence). The CDR3 DNA reads TGTGCCAGCAGCTTGAGTCTAGCGGCCCCAGATACGCAGTATTTT. Its protein product is CASSLSLAAPDTQYF.

In its sample, this clonotype was seen many times. V usage is TRBV2 and J usage is TRBJ2-7; D is undetermined. Trimming removed 4 bases at V and 0 bases at J, with 10 bases between. Germline loops: CDR1 SNHLY, CDR2 FYNNEI. This CDR3 has 14 residues. The CDR3 reads CASSVETLSYEQYF. As DNA, the CDR3 is TGTGCCAGCAGTGTGGAGACCCTCTCCTACGAGCAGTACTTC.

This clonotype was seen repeatedly, ten times or more. This sequence joins TRBV20-1 and TRBJ2-1; 9 nucleotides line up with TRBD2. Germline V gene data show CDR1 as DFQATT and CDR2 as SNEGSKA (reference sequence). The CDR3 runs to 16 residues. Trimming cost V 0 bases and J 5 bases; bases outside gene matches: 8. The CDR3 nucleotides are TGCAGTGCTAGAGATTGGGCTAGCGGGATTAACAATGAGCAGTTCTTC. Translation gives CSARDWASGINNEQFF.

The V and J genes are TRBV4-1 and TRBJ1-4; tentative D call: TRBD1 (6 bases). Germline V gene lookup returns CDR1 MGHRA and CDR2 YSYEKL. With 1 base removed from V and 10 bases from J, the gap between germline ends came to 19 bases. The CDR3 length is 16 residues. In DNA, the CDR3 is TGCGCCAGCAGCCAAGCGGGTGGGGGCGATCTTGGAAAACTGTTTTTT. Its protein is CASSQAGGGDLGKLFF.

This clonotype was seen only a few times. The CDR3 protein is CASRLGDEPQHF. The CDR3 nucleotides are TGTGCCAGCCGCCTGGGGGATGAGCCCCAGCATTTT. The chain uses TRBV2 and TRBJ1-5; weak D call: TRBD1 (5 bases). V shed 8 bases and J shed 8 bases, with 13 bases lying between them. This CDR3 has 12 amino acids. Per germline, CDR1 SNHLY and CDR2 FYNNEI. Supplemented by reference TRBV2 and TRBJ1-5, the full variable domain reads EPEVTQTPSHQVTQMGQEVILRCVPISNHLYFYWYRQILGQKVEFLVSFYNNEISEKSEIFDDQFSVERPDGSNFTLKIRSTKLEDSAMYFCASRLGDEPQHFGDGTRLSIL.

A remark on this clonotype: A much larger clone differs from this one at a single base, so this may be a read error. The chain links TRBV5-1 to TRBJ2-7, with D unclear. This CDR3 comprises 14 residues. The germline gives CDR1 SGHRS, CDR2 YFSETQ. CDR3 DNA: TGCGCCGGCAGCCCGGCGGAAGCCTACGACGAGCAGTACTTC. As protein: CAGSPAEAYDEQYF. The variable domain in full, with the rest retrieved from reference TRBV5-1 and TRBJ2-7, is KAGVTQTPRYLIKTRGQQVTLSCSPISGHRSVSWYQQTPGQGLQFLFEYFSETQRNKGNFPGRFSGRQFSNSRSEMNVSTLELGDSALYLCAGSPAEAYDEQYFGPGTRLTVT.